Following are 16 T cell receptor beta chains from one sample sequenced in a study of cytomegalovirus exposure and HLA in healthy donors. 60 Vbeta and 13 Jbeta primers were used in PCR. Measured with immunoSEQ multiplex PCR; TCRdb has only the in-frame clones, and not every one. The sample contains 150,000 to 200,000 clones, roughly 77% of which appear only once. The sequenced sample consisted of PBMCs. The receptor set was obtained from a woman aged 40 to 55 in good health and CMV-seropositive.

The rearrangement joins TRBV2 to TRBJ1-1; 8 bases fit TRBD1. Germline trimming cut 6 bases from V and 3 bases from J; bases unmatched to any gene: 3. This CDR3 region has 13 residues. Germline V gene lookup returns CDR1 SNHLY and CDR2 FYNNEI. CDR3 nucleotides: TGTGCCAGCAGCTCGGACAGGGACACTGAAGCTTTCTTT. Its translation: CASSSDRDTEAFF. Full variable domain (outside the CDR3, taken from reference TRBV2 and TRBJ1-1): EPEVTQTPSHQVTQMGQEVILRCVPISNHLYFYWYRQILGQKVEFLVSFYNNEISEKSEIFDDQFSVERPDGSNFTLKIRSTKLEDSAMYFCASSSDRDTEAFFGQGTRLTVV.

V is TRBV30 and J is TRBJ1-2; no reliable D call. Looked up from germline, CDR1 is GTSNPN and CDR2 is SVGIG (reference sequence). V dropped 2 bases and J dropped 10 bases, with 17 bases sitting between them. This CDR3 region has 13 residues. CDR3: CAWSLVPSNYYTF. The CDR3, as DNA: TGTGCCTGGAGTTTGGTTCCTTCAAACTACTACACCTTC. The variable domain in full, with the rest retrieved from reference TRBV30 and TRBJ1-2, is SQTIHQWPATLVQPVGSPLSLECTVEGTSNPNLYWYRQAAGRGLQLLFYSVGIGQISSEVPQNLSASRPQDRQFILSSKKLLLSDSGFYLCAWSLVPSNYYTFGSGTRLTVV.

The chain has TRBV10-3 and TRBJ2-7, with D possibly TRBD1 on 6 matching bases. This CDR3 contains 15 residues. V was cut by 0 bases and J by 5 bases, with 14 bases left in between. Germline CDR1 and CDR2: ENHRY and SYGVKD. CDR3 region: CAISESSGGGHEQYF. The CDR3 nucleotides are TGTGCCATCAGTGAGTCGAGTGGGGGCGGCCACGAGCAGTACTTC.

The CDR3 DNA is TGTGCCAGCAGTACAGGGAGTGGCTACACCTTC. Protein product: CASSTGSGYTF. This rearrangement joins TRBV2 to TRBJ1-2; D may be TRBD1 (6 bases). The CDR3 totals 11 residues. The V gene's germline CDR1 is SNHLY and CDR2 FYNNEI. V was shortened by 5 bases and J by 7 bases, with 8 bases between the two germline ends.

This chain's CDR3 is CASGRGDSGNTIYF. In nucleotides, the CDR3 is TGTGCCAGTGGTCGTGGAGATTCTGGAAACACCATATATTTT. J is TRBJ1-3 and V is TRBV19; no definite D call. The CDR3 contains 14 residues. Trimming pared 8 bases from V and 1 base from J, leaving 12 bases between. CDR1 is LNHDA and CDR2 is SQIVND in the germline V gene (reference sequence). Filled out from reference TRBV19 and TRBJ1-3, the complete variable domain reads DGGITQSPKYLFRKEGQNVTLSCEQNLNHDAMYWYRQDPGQGLRLIYYSQIVNDFQKGDIAEGYSVSREKKESFPLTVTSAQKNPTAFYLCASGRGDSGNTIYFGEGSWLTVV.

This clone was counted only a few times. The chain links TRBV18 to TRBJ1-1; D is unclear. CDR1 is KGHSH and CDR2 is LQKENI in the germline V gene. The V and J ends lost 3 bases and 5 bases respectively, with 16 bases between them. The CDR3 is 15 amino acids. The CDR3 DNA reads as TGTGCCAGCTCACCGAATACTCTCGGGAGGACTGAAGCTTTCTTT. Its translation: CASSPNTLGRTEAFF.

On this clone: Different DNA sequences within this sample yield the same CDR3. V and J are TRBV18 and TRBJ2-5, with 8 bases lining up with TRBD1. CDR1 and CDR2 from the germline V gene are KGHSH and LQKENI. With 3 bases clipped from V and 4 bases from J, the junction kept 1 base outside the gene matches. CDR3 length: 13 amino acids. DNA for the CDR3: TGTGCCAGCTCACCCGGACAGGGAGAGACCCAGTACTTC. Translated, it gives CASSPGQGETQYF.

The J gene is TRBJ2-5, the V gene TRBV4-3; 7 bases map to TRBD2. The end of the DNA fits TRBJ2-7 better, so the J call may be wrong. Germline CDR1 reads LGHNA; CDR2 reads YSLEER. The CDR3 extends over 17 amino acids. The CDR3 is CASSQGGAGAGYYEQYF. The CDR3, as DNA: TGCGCCAGCAGCCAAGGCGGGGCGGGAGCTGGTTATTACGAGCAGTACTTC.

The chain combines TRBV7-3 with TRBJ1-2, with a weak D call TRBD1 (5 bases). This CDR3 contains 13 residues. V shed 5 bases and J shed 6 bases, with 13 bases lying between them. Germline CDR1 reads SGHTA; CDR2 reads FQGTGA. The CDR3 bases are TGTGCCAGCAGCACCGGGACTGAGAATGGCTACACCTTC. Translating it yields CASSTGTENGYTF.

The rearrangement joins TRBV5-1 to TRBJ1-3; TRBD1 matches 7 bases. Germline lookup yields CDR1 SGHRS and CDR2 YFSETQ. V was clipped by 4 bases and J by 3 bases; unmatched bases: 7. This CDR3 comprises 15 residues. The CDR3 bases are TGCGCCAGCAGCCAAAGGGGGCTCGGTGGAAACACCATATATTTT. Its translation is CASSQRGLGGNTIYF.

The gene calls are TRBV9 and TRBJ2-3, with TRBD2 identical over 9 bases. This CDR3 has 15 residues. Germline V gives CDR1 SGDLS, CDR2 YYNGEE. V shed 3 bases, J shed 5 bases, and the junction held 7 bases outside the gene matches. The CDR3 sequence is CASSGLLAGRDTQYF. The CDR3 DNA sequence: TGTGCCAGCAGCGGACTGCTAGCGGGAAGAGATACGCAGTATTTT.

V gene TRBV7-9 combines with J gene TRBJ2-3; 11 bases are shared with TRBD2. The germline gives CDR1 SEHNR, CDR2 FQNEAQ (reference sequence). The V gene end was trimmed by 5 bases and the J gene end by 2 bases; junction bases not matched to a gene: 3. This CDR3 comprises 15 residues. The CDR3 nucleotides read TGTGCCAGCAGCGATAGCGGGAGGGCCACAGATACGCAGTATTTT. As protein: CASSDSGRATDTQYF.

This chain links TRBV5-1 with TRBJ2-5; TRBD1 matches at 7 bases. The J call is in doubt because the DNA end fits TRBJ2-7 better. This CDR3 spans 14 amino acids. Germline V lookup: CDR1 SGHRS, CDR2 YFSETQ. CDR3 coding DNA: TGCGCCAGCAGCTTGGTGGCAGGGGGCTACGAGCAGTACTTC. Its translation is CASSLVAGGYEQYF.

The chain couples TRBV7-6 to TRBJ2-7, with D maybe TRBD1 (5 bases). Per the germline V gene, CDR1 is SGHVS and CDR2 is FNYEAQ. V lost 5 bases, J lost 3 bases, and 11 bases lay in between. CDR3 length: 13 amino acids. The CDR3 sequence: CASSRGDSYEQYF. For the CDR3, the DNA is TGTGCCAGCAGCCGAGGAGACAGCTACGAGCAGTACTTC.

V gene TRBV28 combines with J gene TRBJ1-5; 7 bases line up with TRBD1. Per the germline V gene, CDR1 is MDHEN and CDR2 is SYDVKM. This CDR3 contains 15 residues. With V trimmed by 3 bases and J by 5 bases, 7 bases remained unmatched. CDR3 residues: CASSFEGAYDQPQHF. In DNA form, the CDR3 reads TGTGCCAGCAGTTTCGAGGGGGCGTATGATCAGCCCCAGCATTTT.

This chain links TRBV5-1 with TRBJ2-2, with 8 nucleotides matching TRBD2. V trimming: 5 bases; J trimming: 1 base; junction bases outside the gene matches: 4. CDR3 length equals 15 residues. Germline V gene lookup returns CDR1 SGHRS and CDR2 YFSETQ. Here the CDR3 reads CASRLTSGNTGELFF. In DNA form, the CDR3 reads TGCGCCAGCAGACTCACTAGCGGGAACACCGGGGAGCTGTTTTTT.